The entry below describes one TCR beta chain. The sample is drawn from a study of CD8 T cells in Susac syndrome. Reverse transcription of about 0.5 to 1 ug RNA was carried out with random hexamers. An immunoSEQ multiplex PCR amplified TCR beta CDR3 over 54 Vbeta and 13 Jbeta. Using its own MiXCR run on the immunoSEQ multiplex PCR reads, TCRdb lists one record per CDR3 protein. Here the sample spans about 77,000 distinct CDR3 sequences, around 93% being singletons. The CDR3 runs to 15 residues. V lost 3 bases and J 4 bases, leaving 10 bases between the germline ends. This TCR derives from a human donor with Susac syndrome. The J gene is TRBJ2-6, the V gene TRBV12-3 or TRBV12-4; tentative D call: TRBD2 (6 bases). The sample comprised CD4+ T cells from PBMCs. Here the CDR3 reads CASSLRRAGANVLTF. CDR3 DNA: TGTGCCAGCAGTTTGAGGAGGGCCGGGGCCAACGTCCTGACTTTC.